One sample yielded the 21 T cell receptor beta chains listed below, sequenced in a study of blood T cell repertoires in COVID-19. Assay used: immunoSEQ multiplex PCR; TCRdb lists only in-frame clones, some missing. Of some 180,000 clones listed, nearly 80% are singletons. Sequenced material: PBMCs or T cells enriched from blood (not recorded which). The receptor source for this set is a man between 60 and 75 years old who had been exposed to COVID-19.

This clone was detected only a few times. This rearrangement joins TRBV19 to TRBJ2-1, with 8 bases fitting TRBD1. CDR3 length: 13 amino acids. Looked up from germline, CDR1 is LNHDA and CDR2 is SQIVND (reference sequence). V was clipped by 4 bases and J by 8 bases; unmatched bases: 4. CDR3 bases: TGTGCCAGTAGTACCATCAGGGGGCATGAGCAGTTCTTC. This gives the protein CASSTIRGHEQFF.

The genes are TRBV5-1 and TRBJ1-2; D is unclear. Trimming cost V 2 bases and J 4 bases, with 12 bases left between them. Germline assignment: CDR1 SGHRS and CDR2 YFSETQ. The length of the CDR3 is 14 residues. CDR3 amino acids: CASSLQPAVYGYTF. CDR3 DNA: TGCGCCAGCAGCTTACAGCCCGCAGTCTATGGCTACACCTTC.

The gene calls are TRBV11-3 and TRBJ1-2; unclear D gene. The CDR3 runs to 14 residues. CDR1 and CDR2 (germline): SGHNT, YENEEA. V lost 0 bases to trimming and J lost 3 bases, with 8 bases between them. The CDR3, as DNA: TGTGCCAGCAGCTTAGATCCTACAGACTATGGCTACACCTTC. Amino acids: CASSLDPTDYGYTF. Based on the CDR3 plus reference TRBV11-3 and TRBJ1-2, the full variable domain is EAGVVQSPRYKIIEKKQPVAFWCNPISGHNTLYWYLQNLGQGPELLIRYENEEAVDDSQLPKDRFSAERLKGVDSTLKIQPAELGDSAVYLCASSLDPTDYGYTFGSGTRLTVV.

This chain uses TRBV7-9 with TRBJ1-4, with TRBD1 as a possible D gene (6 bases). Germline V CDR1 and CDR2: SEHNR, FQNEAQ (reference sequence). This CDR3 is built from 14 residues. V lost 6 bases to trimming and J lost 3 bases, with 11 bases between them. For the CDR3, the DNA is TGTGCCAGCAGTTCAGGGGTGGCTAATGAAAAACTGTTTTTT. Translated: CASSSGVANEKLFF.

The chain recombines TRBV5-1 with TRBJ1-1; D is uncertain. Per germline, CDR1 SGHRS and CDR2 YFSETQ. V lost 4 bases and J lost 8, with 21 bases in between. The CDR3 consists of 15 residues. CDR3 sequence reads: CASSALIGLVWEAFF. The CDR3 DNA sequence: TGCGCCAGCAGCGCCTTAATTGGACTGGTCTGGGAAGCTTTCTTT.

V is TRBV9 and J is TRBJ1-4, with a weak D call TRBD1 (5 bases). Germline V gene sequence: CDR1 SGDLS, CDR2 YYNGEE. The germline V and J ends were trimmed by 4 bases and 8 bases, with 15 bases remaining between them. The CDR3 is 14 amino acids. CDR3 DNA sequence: TGTGCCAGCAGCCCACTTATGGGGGGGGAAAAACTGTTTTTT. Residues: CASSPLMGGEKLFF.

CDR3 amino acids: CAWSRGGTEAFF. CDR3 nucleotides: TGTGCCTGGAGTCGGGGAGGGACTGAAGCTTTCTTT. The chain carries TRBV30 and TRBJ1-1; D gene unclear. Trimming stripped 2 bases from V and 5 bases from J, with 9 bases between. Germline values: CDR1 GTSNPN, CDR2 SVGIG (reference sequence). The CDR3 contains 12 residues. The full variable domain, completed using reference TRBV30 and TRBJ1-1, is SQTIHQWPATLVQPVGSPLSLECTVEGTSNPNLYWYRQAAGRGLQLLFYSVGIGQISSEVPQNLSASRPQDRQFILSSKKLLLSDSGFYLCAWSRGGTEAFFGQGTRLTVV.

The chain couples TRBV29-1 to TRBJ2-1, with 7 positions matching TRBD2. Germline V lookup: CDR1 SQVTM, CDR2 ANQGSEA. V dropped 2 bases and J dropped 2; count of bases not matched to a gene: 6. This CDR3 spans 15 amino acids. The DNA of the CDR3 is TGCAGCGTTGAATCCGCTAGCGGACCCTACAATGAGCAGTTCTTC. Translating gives CSVESASGPYNEQFF.

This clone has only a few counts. The CDR3 spells CASSLVGQHRDEQFF. CDR3 DNA: TGCGCCAGCAGCTTGGTCGGACAGCATAGGGATGAGCAGTTCTTC. The genes are TRBV5-1 and TRBJ2-1; D might be TRBD1 (6 bases). Germline CDR1 reads SGHRS; CDR2 reads YFSETQ. The CDR3 length is 15 residues. The V end lost 0 bases, the J end lost 8 bases, and 15 bases lay between the germline ends.

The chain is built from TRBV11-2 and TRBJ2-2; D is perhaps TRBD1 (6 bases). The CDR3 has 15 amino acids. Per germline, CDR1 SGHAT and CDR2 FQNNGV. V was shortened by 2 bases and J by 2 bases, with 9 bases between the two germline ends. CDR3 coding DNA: TGTGCCAGCAGCTTAACAGGGAGTAACACCGGGGAGCTGTTTTTT. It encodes CASSLTGSNTGELFF.

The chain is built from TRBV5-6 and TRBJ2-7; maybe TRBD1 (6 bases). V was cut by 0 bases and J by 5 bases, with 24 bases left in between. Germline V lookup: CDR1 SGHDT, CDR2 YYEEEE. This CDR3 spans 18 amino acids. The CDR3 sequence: CASSLGPWETGLTDEQYF. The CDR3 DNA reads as TGTGCCAGCAGCTTGGGCCCGTGGGAGACAGGCCTTACGGACGAGCAGTACTTC. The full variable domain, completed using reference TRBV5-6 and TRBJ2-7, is DAGVTQSPTHLIKTRGQQVTLRCSPKSGHDTVSWYQQALGQGPQFIFQYYEEEERQRGNFPDRFSGHQFPNYSSELNVNALLLGDSALYLCASSLGPWETGLTDEQYFGPGTRLTVT.

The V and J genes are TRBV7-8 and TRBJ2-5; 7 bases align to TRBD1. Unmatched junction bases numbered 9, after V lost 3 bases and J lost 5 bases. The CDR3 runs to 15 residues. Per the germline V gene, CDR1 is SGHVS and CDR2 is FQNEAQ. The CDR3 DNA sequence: TGTGCCAGCAGCTTGGGGCAACAGGGGTCGGAGACCCAGTACTTC. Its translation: CASSLGQQGSETQYF.

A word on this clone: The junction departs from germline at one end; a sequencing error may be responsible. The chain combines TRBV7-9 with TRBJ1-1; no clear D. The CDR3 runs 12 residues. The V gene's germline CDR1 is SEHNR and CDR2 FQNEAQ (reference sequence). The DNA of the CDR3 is TGTGCCACCAGCATGAGGGACACTGAAGCTTTCTTT. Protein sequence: CATSMRDTEAFF. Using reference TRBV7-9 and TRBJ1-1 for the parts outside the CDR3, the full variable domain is DTGVSQNPRHKITKRGQNVTFRCDPISEHNRLYWYRQTLGQGPEFLTYFQNEAQLEKSRLLSDRFSAERPKGSFSTLEIQRTEQGDSAMYLCATSMRDTEAFFGQGTRLTVV.

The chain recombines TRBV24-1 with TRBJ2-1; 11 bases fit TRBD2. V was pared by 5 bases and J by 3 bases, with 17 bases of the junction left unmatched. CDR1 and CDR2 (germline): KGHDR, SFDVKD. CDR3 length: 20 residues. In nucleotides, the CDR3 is TGTGCCACCAGTGGTGGCACCGGGACTAGCGGTTTTTGGGGCTACAATGAGCAGTTCTTC. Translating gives CATSGGTGTSGFWGYNEQFF.

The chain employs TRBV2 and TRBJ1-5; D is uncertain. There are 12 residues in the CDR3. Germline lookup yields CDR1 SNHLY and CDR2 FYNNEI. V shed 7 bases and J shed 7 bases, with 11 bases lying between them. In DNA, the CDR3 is TGTGCCAGCAATTCGGGGTGGCAGCCCCAGCATTTT. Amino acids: CASNSGWQPQHF.

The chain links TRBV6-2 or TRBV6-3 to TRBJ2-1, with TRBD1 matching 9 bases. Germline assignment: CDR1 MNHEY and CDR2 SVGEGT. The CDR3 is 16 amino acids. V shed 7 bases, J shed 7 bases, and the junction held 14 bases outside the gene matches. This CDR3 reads CASTPVGQGEANEQFF. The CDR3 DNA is TGTGCCAGCACCCCCGTGGGACAGGGTGAGGCGAATGAGCAGTTCTTC.

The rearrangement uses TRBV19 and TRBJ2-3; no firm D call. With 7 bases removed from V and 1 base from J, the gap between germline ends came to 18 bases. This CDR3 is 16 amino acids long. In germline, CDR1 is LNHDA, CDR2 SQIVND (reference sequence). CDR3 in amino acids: CASKAPLTPGTDTQYF. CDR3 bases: TGTGCCAGTAAGGCGCCACTAACACCGGGCACAGATACGCAGTATTTT.

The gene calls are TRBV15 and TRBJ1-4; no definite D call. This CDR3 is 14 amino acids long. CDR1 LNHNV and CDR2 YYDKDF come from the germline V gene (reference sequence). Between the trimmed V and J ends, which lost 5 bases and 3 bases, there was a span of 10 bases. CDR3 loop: CATSVPGANEKLFF. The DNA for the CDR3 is TGTGCCACCAGCGTTCCGGGAGCTAATGAAAAACTGTTTTTT.

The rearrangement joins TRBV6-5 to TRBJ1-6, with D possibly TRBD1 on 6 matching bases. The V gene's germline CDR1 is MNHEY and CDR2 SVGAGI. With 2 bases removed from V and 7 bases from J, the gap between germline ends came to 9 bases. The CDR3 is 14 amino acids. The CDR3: CASSYQGRNSPLHF. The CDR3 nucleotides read TGTGCCAGCAGTTACCAGGGGCGCAATTCACCCCTCCACTTT.

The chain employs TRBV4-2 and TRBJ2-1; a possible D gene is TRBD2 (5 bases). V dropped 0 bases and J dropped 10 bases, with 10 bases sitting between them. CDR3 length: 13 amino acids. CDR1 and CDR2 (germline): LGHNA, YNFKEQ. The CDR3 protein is CASSQEVLAEQFF. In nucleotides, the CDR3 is TGTGCCAGCAGCCAAGAAGTGCTAGCCGAGCAGTTCTTC.

The CDR3 spells CATSDGRGSNQPQHF. In nucleotides, the CDR3 is TGTGCCACCAGTGATGGCCGGGGGAGCAATCAGCCCCAGCATTTT. The chain carries TRBV24-1 and TRBJ1-5, with a tentative D call TRBD1 (5 bases). This CDR3 comprises 15 residues. The V gene lost 3 bases and the J gene lost 1 base, with 9 bases spanning the gap. Germline V gene lookup returns CDR1 KGHDR and CDR2 SFDVKD.